This TCR beta chain was captured by sequencing in a study of T-cell reconstitution after alpha-beta-depleted transplantation in children. Broader study findings: It was newly produced T cells that mostly accounted for T-cell counts and diversity one year after transplant. Certain patients had high TCRbeta diversity at day 60, and it came from recipient T cells and thymic progenitors that survived. Reportedly, roughly two months post-transplant, alpha-beta T cells arose from several hundred expanded graft clones.

The V end was cut by 0 bases, the J end by 0 bases, with 6 bases between. This CDR3 region has 15 residues. The V gene's germline CDR1 is SGHRS and CDR2 YFSETQ. As regards this clonotype: Its antigen is currently unknown.

It was with unique molecular identifiers that the TCRbeta library was prepared. TCRdb ran MiXCR on the PCR reads and lists one entry per CDR3 protein. Seen here are about 980,000 distinct CDR3 sequences, 25% to 30% observed once, and the top ten hold around 30%. This TCR was sampled from a boy younger than two who had a stem cell transplant for SCID, so the T cells may come from the graft donor. The chain is built from TRBV5-1 and TRBJ2-2; D is ambiguous. Sequencing used PBMCs, mostly from graft donor cells, obtained 360 days after TCRalphabeta/CD19-depleted stem cell transplant. The CDR3 reads CASSLVVTNTGELFF. The CDR3 nucleotides are TGCGCCAGCAGCTTGGTAGTTACGAACACCGGGGAGCTGTTTTTT. The whole variable domain, remainder taken from reference TRBV5-1 and TRBJ2-2, is KAGVTQTPRYLIKTRGQQVTLSCSPISGHRSVSWYQQTPGQGLQFLFEYFSETQRNKGNFPGRFSGRQFSNSRSEMNVSTLELGDSALYLCASSLVVTNTGELFFGEGSRLTVL.